The 21 T cell receptor beta chains below come from one sample, sequenced in a study of blood T cell repertoires in COVID-19. Generated by immunoSEQ multiplex PCR, the TCRdb table keeps only in-frame clones and is missing some. The sample contains roughly 370,000 clones, around 87% of which appear only once. Sequencing input: PBMCs or T cells enriched from blood (not recorded which). Every receptor here comes from a woman aged 50 to 60 who had recovered from COVID-19.

This clone was seen at least ten times. CDR3 nucleotide sequence: TGTGCCAGCAGCCAAGAGTGGAAGGGGGCGAGCACTGAAGCTTTCTTT. Its protein is CASSQEWKGASTEAFF. The chain uses TRBV3-1 (or the pseudogene TRBV3-2) and TRBJ1-1; TRBD1 agrees at 7 bases. V dropped 0 bases and J dropped 4; count of bases not matched to a gene: 8. This CDR3 has 16 residues. CDR1 LGHDT and CDR2 YNNKEL come from the germline V gene (reference sequence).

The V call is TRBV2, the J call TRBJ1-2, with D unresolved. The length of the CDR3 is 12 residues. Germline V lookup: CDR1 SNHLY, CDR2 FYNNEI. Trimming cost V 9 bases and J 8 bases, with 16 bases left between them. This CDR3 is CASSITEWGYTF. CDR3 nucleotide sequence: TGTGCCAGTTCTATAACCGAGTGGGGCTACACCTTC.

This chain links TRBV29-1 with TRBJ1-2; D is possibly TRBD1 (6 bases). This CDR3 has 14 amino acids. Germline assignment: CDR1 SQVTM and CDR2 ANQGSEA. The ends were cut back, 1 base at V and 5 bases at J, with 14 bases in the middle. In DNA form, the CDR3 reads TGCAGCGTTGAAGCCCAGTGGGACATTTATGGCTACACCTTC. As protein: CSVEAQWDIYGYTF.

V gene TRBV3-1 (or the pseudogene TRBV3-2) combines with J gene TRBJ2-1, with 10 bases matching TRBD1. The germline V gene has CDR1 LGHDT and CDR2 YNNKEL (reference sequence). The V gene end was trimmed by 3 bases and the J gene end by 6 bases; junction bases not matched to a gene: 5. The CDR3 loop spans 15 amino acids. CDR3 residues: CASSHRDRGRNEQFF. The DNA of the CDR3 is TGTGCCAGCAGCCACCGGGACAGGGGACGCAATGAGCAGTTCTTC.

The gene calls are TRBV6-1 and TRBJ1-1; weak D call: TRBD1 (5 bases). The CDR3 sequence is 15 residues long. Germline-derived CDR1 and CDR2 are MNHNS and SASEGT. V lost 2 bases, J lost 1 base, and 11 bases lay in between. For the CDR3, the DNA is TGTGCCAGCAGTGAACAGGGCACACAGAACACTGAAGCTTTCTTT. It translates to CASSEQGTQNTEAFF.

The chain recombines TRBV10-3 with TRBJ1-6, with no clear D. CDR1 ENHRY and CDR2 SYGVKD come from the germline V gene. V lost 3 bases, J lost 7 bases, and 13 bases lay in between. The CDR3 loop spans 15 amino acids. The CDR3 loop is CAISEVGRPNSPLHF. The CDR3 DNA sequence: TGTGCCATCAGTGAAGTCGGCAGGCCGAATTCACCCCTCCACTTT.

The rearrangement uses TRBV21-1 and TRBJ1-1; the table's D call, TRBD1, has no DNA check behind it. TRBV21-1 corresponds to a pseudogene. The CDR3 sequence is 15 residues long. The CDR3 DNA reads TGTGCCAGCAGCCAACGGGGACAGACGAACACTGAAGCTTTCTTT. Amino acids: CASSQRGQTNTEAFF.

For the CDR3, the DNA is TGTGCCAGCAGTGAGCCCCCACAGGGGACTAATGAAAAACTGTTTTTT. It is translated as CASSEPPQGTNEKLFF. The rearrangement joins TRBV25-1 to TRBJ1-4, with 7 bases identical to TRBD1. Germline CDR1 is MGHDK and CDR2 is SYGVNS. Trimming took 3 bases from V and 2 from J; bases not matched to a gene: 6. The CDR3 sequence is 16 residues long. The full variable domain, rest sourced from reference TRBV25-1 and TRBJ1-4, is EADIYQTPRYLVIGTGKKITLECSQTMGHDKMYWYQQDPGMELHLIHYSYGVNSTEKGDLSSESTVSRIRTEHFPLTLESARPSHTSQYLCASSEPPQGTNEKLFFGSGTQLSVL.

The genes are TRBV6-5 and TRBJ2-7; TRBD1 is a possible D gene (6 bases). V shed 4 bases and J shed 2 bases, with 12 bases lying between them. Per the germline V gene, CDR1 is MNHEY and CDR2 is SVGAGI. The CDR3 length is 14 residues. In DNA, the CDR3 is TGTGCCAGCAGTTCCGGGACAACGGCCTACGAGCAGTACTTC. Its protein product is CASSSGTTAYEQYF.

This clone occurred once. The chain recombines TRBV2 with TRBJ1-2; D is unresolved. The V gene lost 6 bases and the J gene lost 5 bases, with 22 bases spanning the gap. The CDR3 is 16 amino acids. Germline V lookup: CDR1 SNHLY, CDR2 FYNNEI. DNA of the CDR3: TGTGCCAGCAGAAACCAAGAGGTTTTCGGTCTGTATGGCTACACCTTC. Its protein is CASRNQEVFGLYGYTF.

The rearrangement links TRBV7-9 to TRBJ2-7; 9 nucleotides match TRBD2. The CDR3 has 15 amino acids. The trim removed 0 bases at V and 5 bases at J, leaving 5 bases unmatched. Germline CDR1 is SEHNR and CDR2 is FQNEAQ (reference sequence). The CDR3 loop is CASSLAGGGAHEQYF. As DNA, the CDR3 is TGTGCCAGCAGCTTAGCGGGCGGGGGGGCCCACGAGCAGTACTTC.

The V call is TRBV7-2, the J call TRBJ1-5; tentatively, D is TRBD1 (5 bases). CDR3 length: 15 residues. V dropped 6 bases and J dropped 1 base, with 13 bases sitting between them. The germline gives CDR1 SGHTA, CDR2 FQGNSA. In DNA, the CDR3 is TGTGCCAGCAGACCTGGGGGGGTCAGCAATCAGCCCCAGCATTTT. It codes for CASRPGGVSNQPQHF.

In its sample, this clone was seen once. This chain connects TRBV10-3 to TRBJ2-5; TRBD2 matches 9 bases. The junction had 5 bases not matched to a gene; V was cut back by 5 bases and J by 1 base. Germline CDR1 and CDR2: ENHRY and SYGVKD. The CDR3 extends over 15 amino acids. In nucleotides, the CDR3 is TGTGCCATCAGTCATAGCGGGAGACTCCAAGAGACCCAGTACTTC. Translating it yields CAISHSGRLQETQYF.

This clone showed up just once. The V gene is TRBV19, the J gene TRBJ2-3; TRBD2 aligns across 9 bases. V was pared by 9 bases and J by 2 bases, with 12 bases of the junction left unmatched. Germline values: CDR1 LNHDA, CDR2 SQIVND (reference sequence). CDR3 size: 16 residues. CDR3 sequence (DNA): TGTGCCAGCAAGAATCCCGGGACTAGCTTCACAGATACGCAGTATTTT. It is translated as CASKNPGTSFTDTQYF. Full variable domain (remainder filled in from reference TRBV19 and TRBJ2-3): DGGITQSPKYLFRKEGQNVTLSCEQNLNHDAMYWYRQDPGQGLRLIYYSQIVNDFQKGDIAEGYSVSREKKESFPLTVTSAQKNPTAFYLCASKNPGTSFTDTQYFGPGTRLTVL.

V and J are TRBV2 and TRBJ1-5; 7 nucleotides align to TRBD1. CDR1 and CDR2 from the germline V gene are SNHLY and FYNNEI. The CDR3 spans 14 residues. With 3 bases clipped from V and 4 bases from J, the junction kept 3 bases outside the gene matches. This CDR3 is CASSDRGANQPQHF. The CDR3 DNA is TGTGCCAGCAGTGACAGGGGGGCGAATCAGCCCCAGCATTTT.

This chain uses TRBV6-5 with TRBJ2-7; possible D gene TRBD2, 7 bases. This CDR3 region has 13 residues. Deletions cut 7 bases from V and 3 bases from J, with 13 bases between. The germline V gene has CDR1 MNHEY and CDR2 SVGAGI. The CDR3 sequence: CASIMGGLYEQYF. Here the CDR3 DNA reads TGTGCCAGCATAATGGGGGGGCTCTACGAGCAGTACTTC.

This rearrangement joins TRBV28 to TRBJ1-4; D gene ambiguous. The V gene lost 7 bases and the J gene lost 7 bases, with 19 bases spanning the gap. The germline CDR1 and CDR2 sequences are MDHEN and SYDVKM. The CDR3 is 15 amino acids. The CDR3 sequence is CASNEVTGLSEKLFF. CDR3 nucleotide sequence: TGTGCCAGCAACGAGGTGACGGGATTAAGTGAAAAACTGTTTTTT.

The chain carries TRBV30 and TRBJ2-7; tentatively, D is TRBD2 (5 bases). V lost 0 bases and J lost 5, with 17 bases in between. This CDR3 has 15 residues. Looked up from germline, CDR1 is GTSNPN and CDR2 is SVGIG (reference sequence). DNA of the CDR3: TGTGCCTGGAGTGTAGGTTCAGGAGGTTTGGACGAGCAGTACTTC. Residues: CAWSVGSGGLDEQYF.

The V and J genes are TRBV20-1 and TRBJ1-1, with 8 bases fitting TRBD1. This CDR3 is built from 13 residues. Germline assignment: CDR1 DFQATT and CDR2 SNEGSKA (reference sequence). The V and J ends lost 3 bases and 5 bases, in that order; junction bases with no gene match: 5. The CDR3 DNA is TGCAGTGCTAGTCAGGGGGCGCGAACTGAAGCTTTCTTT. Its protein product is CSASQGARTEAFF.

V gene TRBV19 combines with J gene TRBJ2-7; 8 nucleotides line up with TRBD1. V lost 2 bases and J lost 0; bases outside the gene matches: 0. The CDR3 has 14 residues. Germline CDR1 and CDR2: LNHDA and SQIVND (reference sequence). The DNA for the CDR3 is TGTGCCAGTAGTATAACAGGGGGCTCCTACGAGCAGTACTTC. Its protein product is CASSITGGSYEQYF.

The chain employs TRBV4-1 and TRBJ1-5; D might be TRBD1 (6 bases). This CDR3 contains 15 residues. Germline V gene data show CDR1 as MGHRA and CDR2 as YSYEKL. Trimming took 3 bases from V and 7 from J, leaving 16 bases between them. The CDR3 protein is CASSQDQGPGQPQHF. The CDR3 DNA sequence: TGCGCCAGCAGCCAGGATCAGGGGCCAGGGCAGCCCCAGCATTTT.